This TCR beta chain was captured by sequencing in a study of neurological immune-mediated disorders (dated by TCRdb to about 2019). In the study overall: Of the approximately 34 multiple sclerosis patients, 31 had relapsing-remitting MS and 3 had secondary progressive MS. The study compared peripheral blood TCR-beta repertoires of HTLV-I-associated myelopathy (HAM/TSP) patients, multiple sclerosis patients and healthy controls using UMI-based sequencing. Longitudinal samples, technical triplicates and paired sorted CD4+ and CD8+ T-cell subsets, alongside PBMC samples, were included among the roughly 110 TCR-beta libraries. The cohort included approximately 68 subjects: about 15 with HAM/TSP, about 34 with multiple sclerosis, and around 20 healthy controls. The paper's findings and limits, for the study overall: In phylogenetic analysis, the repertoires of 18 of 34 MS patients grouped into a cluster of related CDR3 sequences, which suggests a possible signature at the repertoire level. TCR clonal expansion was highest in HAM/TSP patients and lowest in MS patients, with MS patients falling below even healthy controls. No identical CDR3 amino acid sequences were shared among expanded clones across subjects, suggesting private TCR-beta repertoires in all groups. No clinical or MRI features were associated with the MS cluster, and the authors said that larger cohorts are needed.

This clonotype was seen ten or more times. Its antigen remains unidentified. No clone much larger than this one lies a single base away; base qualities are absent. Libraries from unsorted PBMCs were made from 2 million PBMCs kept in RNAlater at -80 degrees C until RNA extraction. Multiple sclerosis patients were enrolled in a US clinical protocol under which disease progression was evaluated by magnetic resonance imaging. Peripheral blood was subjected to Ficoll-Hypaque density gradient centrifugation to isolate PBMCs, which were then cryopreserved in liquid nitrogen. cDNA was synthesized by template-switch 5'RACE using a primer with a 10-nucleotide random unique molecular identifier that tagged each TCR transcript. Every sequencing run yielded over 160 million TCR-beta sequences covering 15-18 subjects. The RNeasy kit was used to extract total RNA. Using the KAPA Real-time Library Amplification kit, TCR-beta VDJ regions were amplified with primers for the TCR constant region and the 5'RACE anchor. A first PCR added sample indexes and Illumina adaptors, and a second PCR then raised library yield. After Ampure bead purification, the roughly 650 bp TCR product was size-selected on a 2% E-gel SizeSelection system. Before pooling, libraries had their quality checked on a Bioanalyzer, their concentration measured with Qubit, and their quantity determined with the Kapa Library Quantification kit. An Illumina HiSeq 2500 sequenced the libraries paired-end 2 x 150 bp. To increase sequence diversity, roughly 24-32% phiX was spiked into each library pool. The study's processing was this. The quality-filtered reads were processed with the UMI-based MiGEC pipeline, whose error correction step removed more than 80% of the raw TCR sequences. IMGT germline references were used for aligning VDJ genes, and each clonotype was defined as a unique CDR3 amino acid sequence together with its V-J genes. Clonal expansion, Shannon diversity and CDR3 relatedness (CalcPairwiseDistances, ClusterSamples) were evaluated with VDJtools, and phylogenetic trees were built with CLCbio workbench. A clone was classed as expanded if it had 8 or more unique UMIs, a cutoff based on coefficient-of-variation modelling across technical triplicates. TCRdb trimmed the raw reads at Q25, called clones with MiXCR and kept productive beta chains. Each record represents a unique CDR3 protein, reported with the most common genes and DNA among its rows. In this record, the V and J calls reflect TCRdb's handling and not the investigators' own analysis. The sample table records about 55,000 distinct CDR3 sequences; roughly 3.5% of these occur just once. Together, the top ten hold 1.5% to 2% of the sample.

V loses 2 bases of germline sequence and J loses 2 bases, and the interval between the two ends is 7 bases. The CDR3 runs 13 residues from the cysteine to the phenylalanine. Only the CDR3 region is kept as DNA, spanning 39 bases read in frame from base 1. The germline V gene (reference sequence) provides CDR1 DFQATT and CDR2 SNEGSKA. The sample taken for sequencing was PBMCs. The chain is encoded by TRBV20-1 joined to TRBJ1-3; TRBD1 is a weak D gene call, 5 bases matching. This receptor was identified in a man aged 30-40 years with multiple sclerosis. For the CDR3, the sequence is CSARQGTGNTIYF. The DNA reads TGCAGTGCTAGACAGGGAACTGGAAACACCATATATTTT.